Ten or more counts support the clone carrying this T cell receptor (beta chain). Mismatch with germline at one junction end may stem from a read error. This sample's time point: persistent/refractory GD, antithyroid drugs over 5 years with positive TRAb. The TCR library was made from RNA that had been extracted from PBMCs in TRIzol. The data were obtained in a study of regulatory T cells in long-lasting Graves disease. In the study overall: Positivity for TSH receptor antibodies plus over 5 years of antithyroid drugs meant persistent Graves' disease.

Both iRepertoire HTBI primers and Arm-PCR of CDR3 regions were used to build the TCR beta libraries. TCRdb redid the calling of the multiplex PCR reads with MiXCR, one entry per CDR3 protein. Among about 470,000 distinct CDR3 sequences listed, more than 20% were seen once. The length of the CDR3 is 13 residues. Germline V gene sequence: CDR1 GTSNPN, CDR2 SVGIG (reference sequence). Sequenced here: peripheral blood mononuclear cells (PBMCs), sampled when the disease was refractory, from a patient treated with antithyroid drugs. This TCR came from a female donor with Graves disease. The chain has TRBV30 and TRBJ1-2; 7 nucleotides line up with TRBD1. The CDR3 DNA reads TGTGCCTGGACCATGCCCGGGACAGCGGAAACGGGATTC. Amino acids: CAWTMPGTAETGF. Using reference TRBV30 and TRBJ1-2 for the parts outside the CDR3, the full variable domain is SQTIHQWPATLVQPVGSPLSLECTVEGTSNPNLYWYRQAAGRGLQLLFYSVGIGQISSEVPQNLSASRPQDRQFILSSKKLLLSDSGFYLCAWTMPGTAETGFGSGTRLTVV.